Below, 9 T cell receptor beta chains from the same sample are listed, as sequenced in a study of T cell repertoires in cytomegalovirus infection. From the reads, TCRdb called clonotypes with MiXCR, one entry per CDR3 protein. The sample contains approximately 500,000 distinct CDR3 sequences, approximately 15% of which appear only once. Sequencing was done on a sample of CD8+ T cells from PBMCs. The receptors come from a human donor in good health (CMV status not recorded). Some clones in this sample may be carry-over from other donors' samples.

This clonotype was observed at least ten times. This sequence joins TRBV7-8 and TRBJ1-2; no definite D call. V was clipped by 1 base and J by 0 bases, with 9 bases between them. The CDR3 spans 15 residues. CDR1 is SGHVS and CDR2 is FQNEAQ in the germline V gene. The CDR3 loop is CASSLDAGPNYGYTF. The CDR3 DNA sequence: TGTGCCAGCAGCTTAGACGCCGGTCCTAACTATGGCTACACCTTC.

On this clonotype: A read error may explain this, as a much larger clone is one base away. The chain is built from TRBV6-1 and TRBJ2-1; TRBD1 might be the D (6 bases). Trimming removed 8 bases from V and 7 bases from J, with 24 bases in between. This CDR3 contains 16 residues. Germline assignment: CDR1 MNHNS and CDR2 SASEGT. The chain's CDR3 is CASGSRDHRARNEQFF. In DNA form, the CDR3 reads TGTGCCAGCGGCTCCCGGGATCACAGGGCGAGGAATGAGCAGTTCTTC.

This rearrangement joins TRBV7-9 to TRBJ2-3; 7 bases match TRBD2. The CDR3 extends over 18 amino acids. J lost 5 bases, V lost 4 bases, and 18 bases had no gene match. Germline CDR1 and CDR2: SEHNR and FQNEAQ (reference sequence). The chain's CDR3 is CASSSPPHLAGGLDTQYF. The CDR3 DNA is TGTGCCAGCAGCTCCCCACCTCATTTAGCGGGTGGCTTAGATACGCAGTATTTT.

The gene calls are TRBV18 and TRBJ2-1; D perhaps matches TRBD2 (5 bases). There are 14 residues in the CDR3. V was trimmed by 0 bases and J by 9 bases, leaving 12 bases between them. Germline V gene data show CDR1 as KGHSH and CDR2 as LQKENI. In nucleotides, the CDR3 is TGTGCCAGCTCACCACCCACCGGGATGGGTGAGCAGTTCTTC. Translated: CASSPPTGMGEQFF. Full variable domain (rest looked up from reference TRBV18 and TRBJ2-1): NAGVMQNPRHLVRRRGQEARLRCSPMKGHSHVYWYRQLPEEGLKFMVYLQKENIIDESGMPKERFSAEFPKEGPSILRIQQVVRGDSAAYFCASSPPTGMGEQFFGPGTRLTVL.

The CDR3 loop is CASSERGRALPSRYEQYF. The CDR3, as DNA: TGTGCCAGCAGTGAAAGAGGAAGGGCCCTTCCATCCCGCTACGAGCAGTACTTC. The rearrangement uses TRBV2 and TRBJ2-7; no reliable D call. Germline values: CDR1 SNHLY, CDR2 FYNNEI. The CDR3 runs 18 residues. Trimming removed 2 bases at V and 3 bases at J, with 23 bases between.

This clonotype has at least ten counts. The rearrangement links TRBV7-9 to TRBJ1-1, with D possibly being TRBD1 (5 bases). Trimming left V 5 bases short and J 1 base short, with 11 bases between. Germline CDR1 and CDR2: SEHNR and FQNEAQ (reference sequence). The CDR3 runs to 14 residues. This chain's CDR3 is CASSDGGSNTEAFF. CDR3 DNA sequence: TGTGCCAGCAGCGACGGGGGGTCGAACACTGAAGCTTTCTTT. The complete variable domain, with remaining parts taken from reference TRBV7-9 and TRBJ1-1, reads DTGVSQNPRHKITKRGQNVTFRCDPISEHNRLYWYRQTLGQGPEFLTYFQNEAQLEKSRLLSDRFSAERPKGSFSTLEIQRTEQGDSAMYLCASSDGGSNTEAFFGQGTRLTVV.

This clonotype has at least ten counts. J is TRBJ1-1 and V is TRBV29-1; maybe TRBD1 (5 bases). There are 17 residues in the CDR3. From germline, CDR1 is SQVTM and CDR2 ANQGSEA. The V gene lost 2 bases and the J gene lost 0 bases, with 19 bases spanning the gap. The CDR3 DNA reads as TGCAGCGTTGAATCGCGCAGGGAAGGGCGTATGAACACTGAAGCTTTCTTT. Translating gives CSVESRREGRMNTEAFF.

This clonotype was detected a few times. The V and J genes are TRBV6-6 and TRBJ1-1; possible D gene TRBD1, 5 bases. V dropped 4 bases and J dropped 0 bases, with 15 bases sitting between them. CDR3 length: 16 residues. The germline CDR1 and CDR2 sequences are MNHNY and SVGAGI (reference sequence). CDR3 in amino acids: CASSSPEGSMNTEAFF. CDR3 bases: TGTGCCAGCAGTTCACCCGAGGGGTCCATGAACACTGAAGCTTTCTTT.

In its sample, this clonotype was seen many times. The chain is built from TRBV29-1 and TRBJ2-5; D perhaps matches TRBD1 (5 bases). Trimming removed 1 base at V and 0 bases at J, with 9 bases between. Germline V gives CDR1 SQVTM, CDR2 ANQGSEA. The CDR3 runs to 14 residues. The CDR3 DNA reads as TGCAGCGTTGAAGTAGGGGCCTACCAAGAGACCCAGTACTTC. The encoded protein is CSVEVGAYQETQYF.